The entry below gives a single T cell receptor (beta chain) sequence along with its context. The sample originates from a study of T cell changes during pregnancy in multiple sclerosis. Clones were sequenced by immunoSEQ multiplex PCR, and TCRdb holds only the in-frame ones, with some missing. The repertoire has 65,000 to 85,000 clones, 89% of them found once; the top ten carry over 0.8%. Germline CDR1 is SEHNR and CDR2 is FQNEAQ (reference sequence). The CDR3 is 14 amino acids. Trimming took 7 bases from V and 1 from J, leaving 11 bases between them. The V gene is TRBV7-9, the J gene TRBJ1-5, with D possibly TRBD1 on 5 matching bases. The sequences come from peripheral blood, collected in the first trimester of pregnancy. The TCR originated in a female donor in good health, enrolled as a control in a pregnancy study. CDR3 amino acids: CASTQQGSNQPQHF. CDR3 nucleotides: TGTGCCAGCACCCAGCAGGGAAGCAATCAGCCCCAGCATTTT.